These 19 T cell receptor beta chains came from one sample sequenced in a study of cytomegalovirus exposure and HLA in healthy donors. In the PCR, 60 Vbeta and 13 Jbeta primers were used. Profiled with immunoSEQ multiplex PCR; TCRdb holds only in-frame clones, not every one. The data contain 150,000 to 200,000 clones, about 80% of them seen just once; the ten biggest clones take up less than 2.5%. Sequences were obtained from PBMCs. Receptors were obtained from a woman between 45 and 60 years old in good health and CMV-seronegative.

The chain employs TRBV28 and TRBJ2-7, with TRBD2 matching 7 bases. The V gene end was trimmed by 7 bases and the J gene end by 3 bases; junction bases not matched to a gene: 12. CDR1 and CDR2 from the germline V gene are MDHEN and SYDVKM. This CDR3 is 15 amino acids long. The DNA for the CDR3 is TGTGCCAGCACCGATGCGGCGGGAGCTCGCTACGAGCAGTACTTC. It is translated as CASTDAAGARYEQYF.

The chain couples TRBV2 to TRBJ2-5; TRBD1 matches 9 bases. The end of the DNA is better explained by TRBJ2-7, so the J call may be wrong. The CDR3 is 12 residues long. The germline gives CDR1 SNHLY, CDR2 FYNNEI. The CDR3 loop is CARRQGAYEQYF. DNA for the CDR3: TGTGCCAGACGACAGGGGGCCTACGAGCAGTACTTC.

The sample holds a few counts of this clone. The J gene is TRBJ2-7, the V gene TRBV5-5; TRBD2 matches 13 bases. The length of the CDR3 is 14 residues. Germline V CDR1 and CDR2: SGHKS, YYEKEE (reference sequence). The V gene end was trimmed by 4 bases and the J gene end by 6 bases; junction bases not matched to a gene: 4. The CDR3 nucleotides read TGTGCCAGCAGCCACACTAGCGGGAGGGTCGAGCAGTACTTC. This encodes CASSHTSGRVEQYF.

The chain links TRBV7-9 to TRBJ1-2, with 8 bases that match TRBD1. This CDR3 is 11 amino acids long. Germline V CDR1 and CDR2: SEHNR, FQNEAQ (reference sequence). The ends lost 9 bases at V and 8 bases at J; junction bases unmatched: 5. The CDR3 loop is CARTGVWGYTF. CDR3 nucleotides: TGTGCCAGGACAGGGGTGTGGGGCTACACCTTC.

Only a few counts were recorded for this clone. The chain joins TRBV19 to TRBJ1-5, with D unresolved. Per germline, CDR1 LNHDA and CDR2 SQIVND (reference sequence). The ends were cut back, 4 bases at V and 7 bases at J, with 8 bases in the middle. The CDR3 loop spans 12 amino acids. The CDR3 sequence: CASSKGEQPQHF. In DNA form, the CDR3 reads TGTGCCAGTAGTAAGGGAGAACAGCCCCAGCATTTT.

V is TRBV5-1 and J is TRBJ2-1; 15 bases align to TRBD2. From germline, CDR1 is SGHRS and CDR2 YFSETQ. CDR3 length equals 18 residues. The J segment lost 6 bases and the V segment lost 5 bases, leaving 12 bases of the junction unmatched. CDR3 in amino acids: CASREGLAGGRRLNEQFF. CDR3 nucleotides: TGCGCCAGCAGGGAGGGACTAGCGGGAGGACGAAGACTCAATGAGCAGTTCTTC.

Points on this clone: One end of the junction is discordant with germline, which a read error may explain. The genes are TRBV28 and TRBJ1-2, with 12 nucleotides matching TRBD1. The V gene's germline CDR1 is MDHEN and CDR2 SYDVKM. The CDR3 consists of 15 residues. CDR3 nucleotide sequence: TGTGCCACCAGTACGGGACAGGGGGCCAACTATGGCTACACCTTC. Protein: CATSTGQGANYGYTF.

V gene TRBV7-2 combines with J gene TRBJ1-1; D unresolved. The CDR3 sequence is 14 residues long. The V and J ends lost 5 bases and 4 bases respectively, with 14 bases between them. Germline loops: CDR1 SGHTA, CDR2 FQGNSA. The chain's CDR3 is CASSQAPETTEAFF. The CDR3 DNA reads as TGTGCCAGCAGCCAGGCCCCAGAGACCACTGAAGCTTTCTTT. Full variable domain (remainder filled in from reference TRBV7-2 and TRBJ1-1): GAGVSQSPSNKVTEKGKDVELRCDPISGHTALYWYRQSLGQGLEFLIYFQGNSAPDKSGLPSDRFSAERTGGSVSTLTIQRTQQEDSAVYLCASSQAPETTEAFFGQGTRLTVV.

Turning to this clone: At one of its ends the junction is not consistent with the germline gene, which may arise from a read error. This chain uses TRBV7-9 with TRBJ1-2, with 9 bases that match TRBD1. Germline values: CDR1 SEHNR, CDR2 FQNEAQ (reference sequence). This CDR3 has 15 amino acids. The CDR3 loop is CSSSLGGQGMFGYTF. The CDR3 DNA is TGTTCCAGCAGCTTAGGAGGACAGGGGATGTTTGGCTACACCTTC.

The V gene is TRBV28, the J gene TRBJ2-7; no reliable D call. Germline loops: CDR1 MDHEN, CDR2 SYDVKM. Trimming took off 2 bases at V and 1 base at J, with 6 bases between the two ends. CDR3 length: 13 amino acids. In DNA, the CDR3 is TGTGCCAGCAGTTTACGGTTTTCCTACGAGCAGTACTTC. This gives the protein CASSLRFSYEQYF.

The V call is TRBV7-9, the J call TRBJ2-1; D not certain. This CDR3 region has 10 residues. CDR1 is SEHNR, CDR2 FQNEAQ, per germline (reference sequence). V was shortened by 3 bases and J by 10 bases, with 4 bases between the two germline ends. The CDR3 sequence: CASSFMEQFF. DNA of the CDR3: TGTGCCAGCAGCTTCATGGAGCAGTTCTTC.

This clone was seen once. The chain links TRBV6-1 to TRBJ1-5, with 10 bases aligning to TRBD1. Per germline, CDR1 MNHNS and CDR2 SASEGT. With V trimmed by 8 bases and J by 3 bases, 7 bases remained unmatched. The CDR3 contains 15 residues. CDR3 nucleotide sequence: TGTGCCAGCCAAGGACAGGGGGGACTCAATCAGCCCCAGCATTTT. Protein sequence: CASQGQGGLNQPQHF.

This clone was observed a single time. This chain joins TRBV7-9 and TRBJ2-7; 8 positions agree with TRBD1. CDR1 is SEHNR and CDR2 is FQNEAQ in the germline V gene (reference sequence). J lost 3 bases, V lost 4 bases, and 8 bases had no gene match. CDR3 length: 15 residues. The CDR3 reads CASSSSDRAIYEQYF. CDR3 sequence (DNA): TGTGCCAGCAGCTCCTCGGACAGGGCCATCTACGAGCAGTACTTC.

The chain recombines TRBV27 with TRBJ2-7; TRBD1 is a possible D gene (5 bases). This CDR3 comprises 14 residues. V gave up 4 bases and J gave up 0 bases, with 10 bases separating them. Looked up from germline, CDR1 is MNHEY and CDR2 is SMNVEV (reference sequence). The CDR3, as DNA: TGTGCCAGCAGTTCTCTGACAGACTCCTACGAGCAGTACTTC. Encoded protein: CASSSLTDSYEQYF.

In its sample, this clone was seen once. The genes are TRBV13 and TRBJ2-7; D is ambiguous. CDR3 length: 12 amino acids. CDR1 is PRHDT and CDR2 is FYEKMQ in the germline V gene (reference sequence). With 1 base removed from V and 2 bases from J, the gap between germline ends came to 3 bases. The CDR3 region is CASSLVAYEQYF. The CDR3 bases are TGTGCCAGCAGCTTAGTCGCCTACGAGCAGTACTTC.

The V and J genes are TRBV15 and TRBJ1-6; 7 nucleotides agree with TRBD1. With V trimmed by 1 base and J by 5 bases, 8 bases remained unmatched. CDR3 size: 17 residues. From germline, CDR1 is LNHNV and CDR2 YYDKDF (reference sequence). The CDR3 nucleotides are TGTGCCACCAGCAGAGCGCCTGGGACAGCCAATAATTCACCCCTCCACTTT. It specifies CATSRAPGTANNSPLHF.

The genes are TRBV7-6 and TRBJ1-6; TRBD1 matches at 8 bases. The germline V gene encodes CDR1 SGHVS and CDR2 FNYEAQ. Trimming took 5 bases from V and 5 from J; bases not matched to a gene: 2. This CDR3 has 14 residues. The CDR3 bases are TGTGCCAGCAGCCTGACAGGGGATAATTCACCCCTCCACTTT. Protein sequence: CASSLTGDNSPLHF.

The genes are TRBV5-6 and TRBJ1-5; 7 bases are shared with TRBD1. The trim removed 1 base at V and 9 bases at J, leaving 10 bases unmatched. The CDR3 is made up of 15 amino acids. Per germline, CDR1 SGHDT and CDR2 YYEEEE. CDR3 DNA sequence: TGTGCCAGCAGCTTGTTAGTACAGGGGTACGGGCCCCAGCATTTT. This gives the protein CASSLLVQGYGPQHF.

The chain combines TRBV18 with TRBJ2-3, with D maybe TRBD2 (7 bases). Trimming took 3 bases from V and 2 from J, leaving 15 bases between them. The CDR3 is 16 residues long. Germline V CDR1 and CDR2: KGHSH, LQKENI. CDR3 DNA: TGTGCCAGCTCACCCCTCCCGGGGGGCTCCACAGATACGCAGTATTTT. Amino acid sequence: CASSPLPGGSTDTQYF.